Presented here are 29 T cell receptor beta chains from one specimen sequenced in a study of cytomegalovirus exposure and HLA in healthy donors. PCR involved 60 Vbeta and 13 Jbeta primers. TCRdb's copy holds only in-frame clones and misses some; the assay was immunoSEQ multiplex PCR. The repertoire consists of over 150,000 clones, with about four fifths occurring once and the leading ten covering roughly 13%. Sequencing was performed on PBMCs. The origin of the receptors is a woman in her 50s in good health and CMV-seronegative.

The CDR3 bases are TGTGCCAGCAGCCAGGATTCCGGGGGGATATATGGCTACACCTTC. This sequence encodes CASSQDSGGIYGYTF. The V gene is TRBV7-2, the J gene TRBJ1-2; D is possibly TRBD1 (5 bases). Germline values: CDR1 SGHTA, CDR2 FQGNSA. V was pared by 5 bases and J by 5 bases, with 18 bases between. The CDR3 length is 15 residues.

The V and J genes are TRBV19 and TRBJ2-1, with 12 bases aligning to TRBD2. The CDR3 has 18 residues. Germline values: CDR1 LNHDA, CDR2 SQIVND (reference sequence). With V trimmed by 3 bases and J by 2 bases, 8 bases remained unmatched. The DNA for the CDR3 is TGTGCCAGTAGTATGCAACCGGGACTAGCGGGCCCCTACAATGAGCAGTTCTTC. It is translated as CASSMQPGLAGPYNEQFF.

This chain joins TRBV7-9 and TRBJ2-7; 9 bases are shared with TRBD2. The V gene's germline CDR1 is SEHNR and CDR2 FQNEAQ (reference sequence). The ends lost 2 bases at V and 7 bases at J; junction bases unmatched: 9. The CDR3 runs to 15 residues. The CDR3 loop is CASSLTAGGPGEQYF. The CDR3, as DNA: TGTGCCAGCAGCTTAACGGCGGGAGGGCCGGGTGAGCAGTACTTC.

This chain uses TRBV6-1 with TRBJ2-1; TRBD2 matches 10 bases. Germline lookup yields CDR1 MNHNS and CDR2 SASEGT. The V and J ends lost 7 bases and 8 bases, in that order; junction bases with no gene match: 2. The CDR3 is made up of 12 amino acids. CDR3 nucleotides: TGTGCCAGCATCGGGACTAGCGATGAGCAGTTCTTC. Translation gives CASIGTSDEQFF.

The V call is TRBV25-1, the J call TRBJ1-2; possibly TRBD1 for D (5 bases). The CDR3 contains 14 residues. Trimming left V 3 bases short and J 4 bases short, with 12 bases between. The germline CDR1 and CDR2 sequences are MGHDK and SYGVNS. CDR3 sequence reads: CASSDQTVLYGYTF. As DNA, the CDR3 is TGTGCCAGCAGTGATCAGACAGTCCTCTATGGCTACACCTTC.

The V and J genes are TRBV7-2 and TRBJ2-1; 7 nucleotides align to TRBD2. The CDR3 runs 15 residues. Losses at the gene ends were 5 bases for V and 3 bases for J; bases not matched to a gene: 7. The germline CDR1 and CDR2 sequences are SGHTA and FQGNSA. CDR3 amino acids: CASSGGSGVYNEQFF. The DNA for the CDR3 is TGTGCCAGCAGCGGCGGGAGTGGGGTCTACAATGAGCAGTTCTTC.

The chain is built from TRBV30 and TRBJ2-2; 7 positions agree with TRBD1. There are 15 residues in the CDR3. Trimming at V came to 4 bases and at J to 5 bases, leaving 10 bases not matched to a gene. CDR1 and CDR2 from the germline V gene are GTSNPN and SVGIG (reference sequence). CDR3 in amino acids: CAWTSDRDLTGELFF. DNA for the CDR3: TGTGCCTGGACCAGCGACAGGGATTTAACCGGGGAGCTGTTTTTT.

This clone was seen a handful of times. The sample contains more than one DNA sequence encoding this CDR3. The gene calls are TRBV2 and TRBJ2-1, with TRBD2 matching over 11 bases. The germline CDR1 and CDR2 sequences are SNHLY and FYNNEI. Losses at the gene ends were 7 bases for V and 0 bases for J; bases not matched to a gene: 11. The CDR3 is 18 amino acids. CDR3 bases: TGTGCCAGCACCCCGGCTAGCGGGAGGCTGAGCTCCTACAATGAGCAGTTCTTC. As protein: CASTPASGRLSSYNEQFF. Together with reference TRBV2 and TRBJ2-1, the CDR3 gives the full variable domain: EPEVTQTPSHQVTQMGQEVILRCVPISNHLYFYWYRQILGQKVEFLVSFYNNEISEKSEIFDDQFSVERPDGSNFTLKIRSTKLEDSAMYFCASTPASGRLSSYNEQFFGPGTRLTVL.

This chain connects TRBV25-1 to TRBJ2-7; 7 bases align to TRBD2. V lost 9 bases to trimming and J lost 6 bases; unmatched junction nucleotides: 17. From germline, CDR1 is MGHDK and CDR2 SYGVNS. The CDR3 consists of 15 residues. The CDR3 coding sequence is TGTGCCAGGCAATTCGGGTCGCGGGAGCCTTGCGAGCAGTACTTC. As protein: CARQFGSREPCEQYF.

This chain links TRBV7-8 with TRBJ2-3; 7 bases fit TRBD1. Germline V gene data show CDR1 as SGHVS and CDR2 as FQNEAQ. This CDR3 region has 14 residues. The V segment lost 5 bases and the J segment 2 bases; nucleotides outside the gene matches: 4. The CDR3 coding sequence is TGTGCCAGCAGCGCACAGGGGCCCACAGATACGCAGTATTTT. Translation: CASSAQGPTDTQYF.

J is TRBJ1-5 and V is TRBV5-5; D remains unclear. The length of the CDR3 is 14 residues. Trimming stripped 4 bases from V and 3 bases from J, with 11 bases between. In germline, CDR1 is SGHKS, CDR2 YYEKEE (reference sequence). The CDR3 sequence is CASSERGFNQPQHF. Here the CDR3 DNA reads TGTGCCAGCAGCGAGAGAGGGTTCAATCAGCCCCAGCATTTT. The variable domain in full, completed from reference TRBV5-5 and TRBJ1-5, reads DAGVTQSPTHLIKTRGQQVTLRCSPISGHKSVSWYQQVLGQGPQFIFQYYEKEERGRGNFPDRFSARQFPNYSSELNVNALLLGDSALYLCASSERGFNQPQHFGDGTRLSIL.

The J gene is TRBJ2-3, the V gene TRBV9, with a weak D call TRBD1 (6 bases). This CDR3 is 14 amino acids long. Trimming removed 2 bases at V and 0 bases at J, with 7 bases between. Per germline, CDR1 SGDLS and CDR2 YYNGEE. CDR3: CASSVGQSTDTQYF. As DNA, the CDR3 is TGTGCCAGCAGCGTCGGACAGAGCACAGATACGCAGTATTTT.

The chain has TRBV18 and TRBJ2-7, with TRBD2 identical over 14 bases. The ends lost 3 bases at V and 5 bases at J; junction bases unmatched: 18. The CDR3 consists of 20 residues. CDR1 and CDR2 from the germline V gene are KGHSH and LQKENI. The CDR3 nucleotides read TGTGCCAGCTCACCCCTTGGACTAGCGGGAGGCCTGGAAGAGGGGAACGAGCAGTACTTC. Residues: CASSPLGLAGGLEEGNEQYF.

The chain carries TRBV15 and TRBJ2-1; perhaps TRBD2 as D (6 bases). Germline V lookup: CDR1 LNHNV, CDR2 YYDKDF (reference sequence). This CDR3 has 15 amino acids. The germline V and J ends were trimmed by 0 bases and 7 bases, with 13 bases remaining between them. CDR3: CATSRDRDLGNEQFF. The CDR3 region has the DNA TGTGCCACCAGCAGAGATAGGGACTTAGGGAATGAGCAGTTCTTC.

CDR3 region: CASSARRVTEAFF. The CDR3 bases are TGTGCCAGCAGCGCGCGCAGGGTCACTGAAGCTTTCTTT. The chain joins TRBV7-8 to TRBJ1-1; weak D call: TRBD1 (5 bases). Trimming left V 5 bases short and J 4 bases short, with 11 bases between. This CDR3 contains 13 residues. The germline V gene has CDR1 SGHVS and CDR2 FQNEAQ.

There are a few counts of this clone. This rearrangement joins TRBV25-1 to TRBJ2-2; D is perhaps TRBD2 (6 bases). V lost 3 bases to trimming and J lost 5 bases, with 10 bases between them. CDR3 length equals 14 residues. Looked up from germline, CDR1 is MGHDK and CDR2 is SYGVNS. In nucleotides, the CDR3 is TGTGCCAGCAGTGACCCCGGGGGTACCGGGGAGCTGTTTTTT. Translated, it gives CASSDPGGTGELFF.

This clone was seen only a few times. The rearrangement uses TRBV5-1 and TRBJ2-1; 12 nucleotides match TRBD2. Trimming removed 2 bases from V and 7 bases from J; junction bases left unmatched: 4. Germline V gene sequence: CDR1 SGHRS, CDR2 YFSETQ. This CDR3 has 15 amino acids. CDR3 nucleotides: TGCGCCAGCAGCTTCCGGACTAGCGGGGTTAATGAGCAGTTCTTC. Translated, it gives CASSFRTSGVNEQFF.

J is TRBJ2-4 and V is TRBV4-3; a possible D gene is TRBD1 (6 bases). The CDR3 has 15 amino acids. The ends were cut back, 3 bases at V and 5 bases at J, with 14 bases in the middle. Germline loops: CDR1 LGHNA, CDR2 YSLEER. Here the CDR3 reads CASSQLGGAENIQYF. The CDR3 DNA is TGCGCCAGCAGCCAGTTAGGGGGTGCCGAAAACATTCAGTACTTC.

This sequence joins TRBV27 and TRBJ2-1; 10 positions match TRBD2. Germline values: CDR1 MNHEY, CDR2 SMNVEV (reference sequence). V lost 4 bases and J lost 10; bases outside the gene matches: 10. The CDR3 consists of 15 residues. The CDR3 protein is CASSSRTSGLSEQFF. CDR3 sequence (DNA): TGTGCCAGCAGTTCACGGACTAGCGGACTTTCGGAGCAGTTCTTC.

The chain has TRBV9 and TRBJ2-1, with D maybe TRBD1 (6 bases). Per the germline V gene, CDR1 is SGDLS and CDR2 is YYNGEE. This CDR3 is 13 amino acids long. V was clipped by 4 bases and J by 4 bases, with 9 bases between them. In DNA, the CDR3 is TGTGCCAGCAGCCATGGACAGTACAATGAGCAGTTCTTC. It yields the protein CASSHGQYNEQFF.

V gene TRBV20-1 combines with J gene TRBJ2-7; possible D gene TRBD1, 5 bases. This CDR3 contains 11 residues. Looked up from germline, CDR1 is DFQATT and CDR2 is SNEGSKA (reference sequence). Trimming removed 3 bases at V and 5 bases at J, with 8 bases between. The DNA of the CDR3 is TGCAGTGCTAGCCAAGGGGACGAGCAGTACTTC. Translating it yields CSASQGDEQYF.

This sequence joins TRBV5-1 and TRBJ2-7; 9 bases map to TRBD1. The CDR3 is made up of 16 amino acids. Trimming at V came to 3 bases and at J to 1 base, leaving 8 bases not matched to a gene. CDR1 and CDR2 (germline): SGHRS, YFSETQ. CDR3 amino acids: CASSSTPGQGSYEQYF. CDR3 in DNA: TGCGCCAGCAGCTCGACTCCGGGACAGGGTTCCTACGAGCAGTACTTC.

This chain connects TRBV4-2 to TRBJ2-1; D gene uncertain. Germline assignment: CDR1 LGHNA and CDR2 YNFKEQ. The CDR3 runs 14 residues. Between the trimmed V and J ends, which lost 0 bases and 8 bases, there was a span of 11 bases. The CDR3, as DNA: TGTGCCAGCAGCCAAGAGTGGGCCGAGCATGAGCAGTTCTTC. Translating gives CASSQEWAEHEQFF.

Of note for this clone: Other DNA variants within this sample encode the same CDR3. The gene calls are TRBV27 and TRBJ1-4; D unresolved. V shed 3 bases and J shed 6 bases, with 8 bases lying between them. CDR3 size: 13 residues. Per the germline V gene, CDR1 is MNHEY and CDR2 is SMNVEV (reference sequence). In nucleotides, the CDR3 is TGTGCCAGCAGTTTTTCAGGTTATGAAAAACTGTTTTTT. Its translation is CASSFSGYEKLFF.

The gene calls are TRBV28 and TRBJ1-5, with D possibly being TRBD1 (5 bases). CDR1 MDHEN and CDR2 SYDVKM come from the germline V gene. The CDR3 has 14 amino acids. V dropped 2 bases and J dropped 5 bases, with 10 bases sitting between them. The CDR3 DNA reads TGTGCCAGCAGTTTAGGGGCAGACCATCAGCCCCAGCATTTT. It encodes CASSLGADHQPQHF.

V gene TRBV5-6 combines with J gene TRBJ1-3, with no clear D. This CDR3 contains 17 residues. CDR1 is SGHDT and CDR2 is YYEEEE in the germline V gene. Trimming removed 1 base at V and 0 bases at J, with 14 bases between. The CDR3 coding sequence is TGTGCCAGCAGCTTGACTGGCCGACAATTCTCTGGAAACACCATATATTTT. It codes for CASSLTGRQFSGNTIYF.

The chain has TRBV5-1 and TRBJ2-4; maybe TRBD1 (5 bases). CDR1 is SGHRS, CDR2 YFSETQ, per germline. Trimming removed 4 bases from V and 7 bases from J, with 15 bases in between. The CDR3 consists of 14 residues. CDR3 nucleotide sequence: TGCGCCAGCAGCCCCCAGACCTCAGGGAACATTCAGTACTTC. Its translation is CASSPQTSGNIQYF.

This rearrangement joins TRBV7-9 to TRBJ1-4; tentative D call: TRBD1 (5 bases). CDR1 and CDR2 (germline): SEHNR, FQNEAQ (reference sequence). CDR3 size: 14 residues. Trimming shortened V by 10 bases and J by 7 bases, and 19 bases separated the two germline ends. The CDR3 bases are TGTGCCACCCGCCAGGGAGGAAGGGGTGAAAAACTGTTTTTT. Its protein is CATRQGGRGEKLFF.

The chain joins TRBV2 to TRBJ1-2, with D hard to call. CDR1 and CDR2 (germline): SNHLY, FYNNEI. V lost 0 bases and J lost 6, with 14 bases in between. The CDR3 length is 15 residues. CDR3: CASSEASRSSNGYTF. The CDR3, as DNA: TGTGCCAGCAGTGAAGCTTCGAGAAGTTCTAATGGCTACACCTTC.